This is a list of T cell receptor beta chains from one sample in a study of cytomegalovirus exposure and HLA in healthy donors. Assay: immunoSEQ multiplex PCR; the TCRdb copy retains only in-frame clones and omits some. The table shows about 140,000 clones, with about 94% occurring only once. Material for sequencing was PBMCs. These receptors were obtained from a man in his late teens or twenties in good health and CMV-seropositive. The CDR3 runs from the conserved cysteine through the conserved F or W. The D gene is left open where the match is weak. Some rows have no size entry. The others give once, few or many, or a class for an expanded clone.

size	D	V	J	DNA	CDR3
.	.	TRBV19	TRBJ1-5	TGTGCCAGTAGTATAATAGGGCAGGGTGGCAATCAGCCCCAGCATTTT	CASSIIGQGGNQPQHF
.	.	TRBV2	TRBJ2-4	TGTGCCAGCAGTGACAGGACAAGTGAACGAAACATTCAGTACTTC	CASSDRTSERNIQYF
.	.	TRBV7-6	TRBJ1-1	TGTGCCAGCAGCTTATCGGGTAGGACTGAAGCTTTCTTT	CASSLSGRTEAFF
once	.	TRBV5-6	TRBJ1-2	TGTGCCAGCAGCTTGTTTGAGGGCGGGATAGGAGGCTACACCTTC	CASSLFEGGIGGYTF
.	TRBD1	TRBV18	TRBJ1-2	TGTGCCAGCTCATTCATGGCAGGGGGCGACACCTATGGCTACACCTTC	CASSFMAGGDTYGYTF
.	.	TRBV15	TRBJ2-3	TGTGCCACCAAGACCGGGACTAGCACAGATACGCAGTATTTT	CATKTGTSTDTQYF
.	TRBD1	TRBV5-1	TRBJ1-1	TGCGCCAGCAGCTCGACGGGACAGTTGAACACTGAAGCTTTCTTT	CASSSTGQLNTEAFF
.	.	TRBV2	TRBJ2-1	TGTGCCAGCAGTGGGAGTAGCGGCTCCTACAATGAGCAGTTCTTC	CASSGSSGSYNEQFF
.	.	TRBV7-2	TRBJ2-7	TGTGCCAGCAGCTTGAGGCAGGGGAGCTCCTACGAGCAGTACTTC	CASSLRQGSSYEQYF
.	TRBD2	TRBV9	TRBJ2-3	TGTGCCAGCAGGGGGACTAGCGGCGCAGATACGCAGTATTTT	CASRGTSGADTQYF
.	TRBD1	TRBV4-2	TRBJ1-2	TGTGCCAGCAGCCAACAACAGGGGGTTGGGTATGGCTACACCTTC	CASSQQQGVGYGYTF